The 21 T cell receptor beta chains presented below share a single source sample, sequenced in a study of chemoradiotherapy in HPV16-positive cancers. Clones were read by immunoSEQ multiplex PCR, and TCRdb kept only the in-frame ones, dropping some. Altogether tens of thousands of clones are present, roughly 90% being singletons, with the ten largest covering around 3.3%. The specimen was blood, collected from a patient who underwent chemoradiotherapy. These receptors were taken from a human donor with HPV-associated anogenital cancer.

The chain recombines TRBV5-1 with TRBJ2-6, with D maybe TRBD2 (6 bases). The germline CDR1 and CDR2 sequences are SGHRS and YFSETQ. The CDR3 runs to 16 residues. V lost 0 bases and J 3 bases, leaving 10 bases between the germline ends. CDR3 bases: TGCGCCAGCAGCTTGGCCGGAGGGGTTGGGGCCAACGTCCTGACTTTC. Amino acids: CASSLAGGVGANVLTF.

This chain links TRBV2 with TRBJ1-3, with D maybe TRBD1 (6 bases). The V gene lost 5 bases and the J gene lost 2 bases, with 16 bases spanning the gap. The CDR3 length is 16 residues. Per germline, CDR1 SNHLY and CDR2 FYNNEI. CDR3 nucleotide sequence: TGTGCCAGCAGTCGACCTTTACAGGGCACTGGAAACACCATATATTTT. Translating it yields CASSRPLQGTGNTIYF. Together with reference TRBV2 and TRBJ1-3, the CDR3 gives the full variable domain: EPEVTQTPSHQVTQMGQEVILRCVPISNHLYFYWYRQILGQKVEFLVSFYNNEISEKSEIFDDQFSVERPDGSNFTLKIRSTKLEDSAMYFCASSRPLQGTGNTIYFGEGSWLTVV.

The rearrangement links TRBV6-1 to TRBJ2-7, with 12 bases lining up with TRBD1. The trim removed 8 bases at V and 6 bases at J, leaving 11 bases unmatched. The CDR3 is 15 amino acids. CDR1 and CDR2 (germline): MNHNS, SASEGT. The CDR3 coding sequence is TGTGCCAGCCGGGACAGGGGGCGCGGTTATGCCGAGCAGTACTTC. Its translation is CASRDRGRGYAEQYF.

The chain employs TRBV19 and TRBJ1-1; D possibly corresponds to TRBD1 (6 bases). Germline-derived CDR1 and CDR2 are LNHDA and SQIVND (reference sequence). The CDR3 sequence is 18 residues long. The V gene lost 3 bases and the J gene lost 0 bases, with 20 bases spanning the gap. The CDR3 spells CASSIYHRDVSMNTEAFF. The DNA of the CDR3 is TGTGCCAGTAGTATCTACCACAGGGACGTATCCATGAACACTGAAGCTTTCTTT.

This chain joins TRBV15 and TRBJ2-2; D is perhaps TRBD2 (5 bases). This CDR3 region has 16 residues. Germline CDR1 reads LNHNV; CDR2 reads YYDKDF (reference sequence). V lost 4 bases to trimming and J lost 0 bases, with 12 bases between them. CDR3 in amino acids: CATSTPERANTGELFF. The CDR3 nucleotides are TGTGCCACCAGCACCCCGGAGAGGGCGAACACCGGGGAGCTGTTTTTT.

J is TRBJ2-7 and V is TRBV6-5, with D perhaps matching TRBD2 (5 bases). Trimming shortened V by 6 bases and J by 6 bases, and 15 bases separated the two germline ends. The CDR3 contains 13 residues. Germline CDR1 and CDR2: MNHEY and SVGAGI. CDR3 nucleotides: TGTGCCAGCAGATCGGGGAAGAAAGGCGAGCAGTACTTC. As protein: CASRSGKKGEQYF.

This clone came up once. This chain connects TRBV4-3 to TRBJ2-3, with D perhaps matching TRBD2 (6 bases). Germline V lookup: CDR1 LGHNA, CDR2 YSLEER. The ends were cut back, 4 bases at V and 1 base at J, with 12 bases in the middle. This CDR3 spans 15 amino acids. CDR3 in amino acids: CASSLDYLGTDTQYF. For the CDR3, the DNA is TGCGCCAGCAGCCTGGACTACTTGGGCACAGATACGCAGTATTTT.

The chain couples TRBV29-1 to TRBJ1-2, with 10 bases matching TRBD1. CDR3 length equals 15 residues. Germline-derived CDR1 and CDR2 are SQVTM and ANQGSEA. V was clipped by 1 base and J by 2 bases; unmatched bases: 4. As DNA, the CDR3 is TGCAGCGTTGAAGGGACAGGGGGAAGGAACTATGGCTACACCTTC. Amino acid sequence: CSVEGTGGRNYGYTF. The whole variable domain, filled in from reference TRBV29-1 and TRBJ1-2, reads SAVISQKPSRDICQRGTSLTIQCQVDSQVTMMFWYRQQPGQSLTLIATANQGSEATYESGFVIDKFPISRPNLTFSTLTVSNMSPEDSSIYLCSVEGTGGRNYGYTFGSGTRLTVV.

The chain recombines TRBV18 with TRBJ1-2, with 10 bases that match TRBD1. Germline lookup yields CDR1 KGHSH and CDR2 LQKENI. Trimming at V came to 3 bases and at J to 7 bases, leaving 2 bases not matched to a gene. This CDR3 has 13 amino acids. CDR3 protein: CASSPTGGGGYTF. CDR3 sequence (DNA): TGTGCCAGCTCACCGACAGGGGGCGGTGGCTACACCTTC.

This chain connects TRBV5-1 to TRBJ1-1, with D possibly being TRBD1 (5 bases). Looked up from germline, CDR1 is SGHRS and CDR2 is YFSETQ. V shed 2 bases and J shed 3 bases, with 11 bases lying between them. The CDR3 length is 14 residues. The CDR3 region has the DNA TGCGCCAGCAGCTTCGTAGGGGAGTACACTGAAGCTTTCTTT. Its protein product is CASSFVGEYTEAFF. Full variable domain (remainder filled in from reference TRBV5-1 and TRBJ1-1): KAGVTQTPRYLIKTRGQQVTLSCSPISGHRSVSWYQQTPGQGLQFLFEYFSETQRNKGNFPGRFSGRQFSNSRSEMNVSTLELGDSALYLCASSFVGEYTEAFFGQGTRLTVV.

CDR3 amino acids: CASSESGGSQPQHF. In DNA, the CDR3 is TGTGCCAGCAGTGAGTCAGGGGGCAGTCAGCCCCAGCATTTT. The chain recombines TRBV6-4 with TRBJ1-5; 8 bases align to TRBD1. Per the germline V gene, CDR1 is MRHNA and CDR2 is SNTAGT. Trimming at V came to 3 bases and at J to 6 bases, leaving 4 bases not matched to a gene. The CDR3 runs 14 residues.

CDR3 nucleotide sequence: TGTGCCAGCAGCTTATCGACTAGCGTGGAGACCCAGTACTTC. It specifies CASSLSTSVETQYF. The chain is built from TRBV7-2 and TRBJ2-5; 8 bases are a match to TRBD2. V was pared by 2 bases and J by 5 bases, with 4 bases of the junction left unmatched. The CDR3 sequence is 14 residues long. Germline V lookup: CDR1 SGHTA, CDR2 FQGNSA. The variable domain in full, completed from reference TRBV7-2 and TRBJ2-5, reads GAGVSQSPSNKVTEKGKDVELRCDPISGHTALYWYRQSLGQGLEFLIYFQGNSAPDKSGLPSDRFSAERTGGSVSTLTIQRTQQEDSAVYLCASSLSTSVETQYFGPGTRLLVL.

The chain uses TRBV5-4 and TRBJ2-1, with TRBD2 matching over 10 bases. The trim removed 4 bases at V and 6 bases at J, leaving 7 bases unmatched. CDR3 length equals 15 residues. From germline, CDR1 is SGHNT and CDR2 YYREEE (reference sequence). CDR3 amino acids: CASSKTSGPGNEQFF. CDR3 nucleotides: TGTGCCAGCAGCAAGACTAGCGGGCCGGGCAATGAGCAGTTCTTC.

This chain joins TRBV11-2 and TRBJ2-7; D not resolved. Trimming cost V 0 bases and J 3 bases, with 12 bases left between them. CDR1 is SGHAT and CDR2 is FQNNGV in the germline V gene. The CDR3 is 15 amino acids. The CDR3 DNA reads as TGTGCCAGCAGCTTAGATGACGTGCGAGACTACGAGCAGTACTTC. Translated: CASSLDDVRDYEQYF. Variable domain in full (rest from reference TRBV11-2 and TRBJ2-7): EAGVAQSPRYKIIEKRQSVAFWCNPISGHATLYWYQQILGQGPKLLIQFQNNGVVDDSQLPKDRFSAERLKGVDSTLKIQPAKLEDSAVYLCASSLDDVRDYEQYFGPGTRLTVT.

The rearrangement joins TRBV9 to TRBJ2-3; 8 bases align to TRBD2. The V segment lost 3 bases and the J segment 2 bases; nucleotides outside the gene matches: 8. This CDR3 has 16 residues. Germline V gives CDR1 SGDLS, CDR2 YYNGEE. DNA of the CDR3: TGTGCCAGCAGCGGGGGTACTAGCGGCTACACAGATACGCAGTATTTT. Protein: CASSGGTSGYTDTQYF.

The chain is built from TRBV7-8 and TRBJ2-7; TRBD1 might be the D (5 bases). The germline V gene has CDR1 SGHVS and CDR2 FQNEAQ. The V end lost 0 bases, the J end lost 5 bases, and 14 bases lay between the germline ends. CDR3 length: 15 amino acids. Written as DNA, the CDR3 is TGTGCCAGCAGCTTAGCGCAAGGGGCGCAGAACGAGCAGTACTTC. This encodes CASSLAQGAQNEQYF.

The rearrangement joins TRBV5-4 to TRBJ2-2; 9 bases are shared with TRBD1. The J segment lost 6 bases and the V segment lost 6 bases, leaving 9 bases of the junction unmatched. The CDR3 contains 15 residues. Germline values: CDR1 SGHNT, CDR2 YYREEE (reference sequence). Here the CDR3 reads CASTSRTGAPGELFF. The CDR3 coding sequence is TGTGCCAGCACCTCTCGGACAGGGGCCCCCGGGGAGCTGTTTTTT.

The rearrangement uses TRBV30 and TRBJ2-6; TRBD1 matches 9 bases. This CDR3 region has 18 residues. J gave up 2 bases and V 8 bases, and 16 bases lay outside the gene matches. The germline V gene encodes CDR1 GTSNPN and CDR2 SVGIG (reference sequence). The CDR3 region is CARGQGQGNLAGANVLTF. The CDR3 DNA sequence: TGTGCCCGGGGGCAAGGACAGGGGAATTTGGCTGGGGCCAACGTCCTGACTTTC.

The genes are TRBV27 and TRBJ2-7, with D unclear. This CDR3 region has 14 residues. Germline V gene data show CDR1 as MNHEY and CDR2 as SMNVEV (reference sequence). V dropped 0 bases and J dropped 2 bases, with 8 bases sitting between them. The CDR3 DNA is TGTGCCAGCAGTTTATCCCCAGAGACCTACGAGCAGTACTTC. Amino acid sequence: CASSLSPETYEQYF.

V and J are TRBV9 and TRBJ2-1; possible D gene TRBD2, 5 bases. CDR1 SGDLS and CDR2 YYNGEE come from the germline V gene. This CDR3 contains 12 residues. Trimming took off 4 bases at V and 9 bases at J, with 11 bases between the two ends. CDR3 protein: CASSWGSAEQFF. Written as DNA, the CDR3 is TGTGCCAGCAGCTGGGGTAGCGCTGAGCAGTTCTTC.

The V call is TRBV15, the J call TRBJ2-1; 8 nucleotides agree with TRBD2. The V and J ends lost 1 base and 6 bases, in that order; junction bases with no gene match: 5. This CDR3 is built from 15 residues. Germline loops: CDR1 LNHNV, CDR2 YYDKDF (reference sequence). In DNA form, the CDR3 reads TGTGCCACCAGCAGAGGAGGAGCGGGAGCCAATGAGCAGTTCTTC. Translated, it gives CATSRGGAGANEQFF.